These 14 T cell receptor beta chains were all obtained from the same sample, sequenced in a study of T-cell reconstitution after alpha-beta-depleted transplantation in children. The TCRbeta library was prepared with unique molecular identifiers. TCRdb reprocessed the PCR reads with MiXCR, giving one entry per CDR3 protein. The sample contains a few hundred thousand distinct CDR3 sequences, around 12% of which appear only once. The source was PBMCs from the stem cell graft donor, collected from the stem cell graft. The receptors here all came from a human donor who donated a stem cell graft to a child with combined immunodeficiency.

The sample holds a few counts of this clonotype. This chain joins TRBV27 and TRBJ2-3, with a tentative D call TRBD2 (5 bases). V was clipped by 2 bases and J by 0 bases, with 15 bases between them. The length of the CDR3 is 17 residues. The germline V gene has CDR1 MNHEY and CDR2 SMNVEV (reference sequence). The CDR3 here is CASSLRTGPFSTDTQYF. The CDR3 DNA is TGTGCCAGCAGTTTACGGACTGGACCCTTCAGCACAGATACGCAGTATTTT.

This clonotype was recorded many times. V gene TRBV6-2 or TRBV6-3 combines with J gene TRBJ2-1; 7 nucleotides agree with TRBD1. The V gene end was trimmed by 6 bases and the J gene end by 4 bases; junction bases not matched to a gene: 9. The CDR3 spans 15 residues. Germline-derived CDR1 and CDR2 are MNHEY and SVGEGT. CDR3 residues: CASRFRGGVYNEQFF. CDR3 bases: TGTGCCAGCAGATTCAGAGGGGGCGTATACAATGAGCAGTTCTTC.

The rearrangement uses TRBV11-2 and TRBJ2-5; a possible D gene is TRBD1 (6 bases). The V gene lost 3 bases and the J gene lost 5 bases, with 10 bases spanning the gap. This CDR3 is 13 amino acids long. The germline gives CDR1 SGHAT, CDR2 FQNNGV. CDR3: CASSFPGVETQYF. CDR3 DNA sequence: TGTGCCAGCAGCTTCCCAGGGGTTGAGACCCAGTACTTC.

Many counts were recorded for this clonotype. V gene TRBV12-3 or TRBV12-4 combines with J gene TRBJ1-1, with 7 bases lining up with TRBD1. The CDR3 totals 16 residues. V was clipped by 3 bases and J by 3 bases; unmatched bases: 10. CDR3 sequence: CASSLDRPKVDTEAFF. The CDR3 DNA follows: TGTGCCAGCAGTTTGGACAGGCCAAAGGTCGACACTGAAGCTTTCTTT.

V is TRBV7-3 and J is TRBJ2-5; 7 bases fit TRBD2. The V segment lost 2 bases and the J segment 8 bases; nucleotides outside the gene matches: 8. CDR1 SGHTA and CDR2 FQGTGA come from the germline V gene. This CDR3 has 14 residues. The CDR3 protein is CASSLSGLSNTQYF. DNA of the CDR3: TGTGCCAGCAGCTTATCGGGACTATCCAACACCCAGTACTTC.

The chain combines TRBV7-2 with TRBJ2-5, with unresolved D. This CDR3 spans 17 amino acids. The V end was cut by 5 bases, the J end by 3 bases, with 22 bases between. Germline CDR1 and CDR2: SGHTA and FQGNSA. The CDR3 region has the DNA TGTGCCAGCAGCCTGAATGGCGGTGGGGTGGTGGAAGAGACCCAGTACTTC. Translated: CASSLNGGGVVEETQYF.

This clonotype occurred a few times. The chain employs TRBV9 and TRBJ2-3; 8 bases align to TRBD2. Germline V gives CDR1 SGDLS, CDR2 YYNGEE. The CDR3 sequence is 16 residues long. The V gene end was trimmed by 2 bases and the J gene end by 5 bases; junction bases not matched to a gene: 10. The DNA for the CDR3 is TGTGCCAGCAGCGTGTCGAACGGGGGGGCCCAAGATACGCAGTATTTT. This codes for CASSVSNGGAQDTQYF.

Points on this clonotype: The junction and the germline gene differ at one end; a read error may be behind it. The V call is TRBV18, the J call TRBJ2-3; D may correspond to TRBD1 or TRBD2 (5 bases each). The CDR3 runs to 14 residues. Germline CDR1 KGHSH, CDR2 LQKENI. For the CDR3, the DNA is TGTGCCAGCTCACCACAACGTCGGGACCGGGAAGAAGATTTT. It codes for CASSPQRRDREEDF.

This clonotype was observed many times. The chain has TRBV4-3 and TRBJ2-3; possibly TRBD1 for D (5 bases). V gave up 0 bases and J gave up 8 bases, with 9 bases separating them. CDR3 length: 13 amino acids. Germline CDR1 LGHNA, CDR2 YSLEER. CDR3 bases: TGCGCCAGCAGCCAAGAAGGAAGGGGTACGCAGTATTTT. Amino acids: CASSQEGRGTQYF.

The rearrangement links TRBV29-1 to TRBJ2-4; D is ambiguous. This CDR3 is 13 amino acids long. Deletions cut 0 bases from V and 4 bases from J, with 7 bases between. The germline V gene encodes CDR1 SQVTM and CDR2 ANQGSEA. The chain's CDR3 is CSVEEQRKNIQYF. CDR3 nucleotide sequence: TGCAGCGTTGAAGAACAGAGGAAAAACATTCAGTACTTC.

This clonotype came up a few times. This sequence joins TRBV7-9 and TRBJ1-1; 8 bases are a match to TRBD1. Germline V CDR1 and CDR2: SEHNR, FQNEAQ (reference sequence). The trim removed 6 bases at V and 6 bases at J, leaving 6 bases unmatched. There are 13 residues in the CDR3. The CDR3 DNA sequence: TGTGCCAGCAGTAACAGGGGGTACCCTGAAGCTTTCTTT. It specifies CASSNRGYPEAFF.

This clonotype has just a few counts. V and J are TRBV10-2 and TRBJ2-2; 11 bases fit TRBD2. V lost 4 bases, J lost 7 bases, and 11 bases stayed unmatched. The CDR3 is 17 residues long. The germline CDR1 and CDR2 sequences are WSHSY and SAAADI. This chain's CDR3 is CASSGRLAGSLGGELFF. Written as DNA, the CDR3 is TGCGCCAGCAGTGGGAGACTAGCGGGATCCCTGGGCGGGGAGCTGTTTTTT.

This chain uses TRBV12-3 or TRBV12-4 with TRBJ1-5, with TRBD1 matching over 7 bases. The J segment lost 0 bases and the V segment lost 8 bases, leaving 10 bases of the junction unmatched. The CDR3 covers 16 residues. As DNA, the CDR3 is TGTGCCAGCGGTGACAGGGCGTTTGGTAGCAATCAGCCCCAGCATTTT. Encoded protein: CASGDRAFGSNQPQHF.

The V gene is TRBV4-1, the J gene TRBJ2-1; maybe TRBD2 (5 bases). The germline V and J ends were trimmed by 1 base and 6 bases, with 13 bases remaining between them. The CDR3 has 15 amino acids. Germline V lookup: CDR1 MGHRA, CDR2 YSYEKL. In DNA form, the CDR3 reads TGCGCCAGCAGCCAAGGGGCGCGGGCCGGCAATGAGCAGTTCTTC. Translated: CASSQGARAGNEQFF.